This T cell receptor (beta chain) was sequenced during a study of OX40 agonist ivuxolimab in advanced cancers. Overall study findings and caveats: It was also the case that some nonresponders had low normalized T-cell clonal expansion. Not determined was the antigen specificity of the expanded peripheral T cells.

The data were produced by immunoSEQ multiplex PCR, yet TCRdb's version contains in-frame clones alone and is incomplete. The sample yields about 74,000 clones, about 86% seen once. A note on this clone: Its specificity is not known.

Germline loops: CDR1 LNHNV, CDR2 YYDKDF (reference sequence). V lost 4 bases, J lost 5 bases, and 14 bases lay in between. The CDR3 is made up of 14 amino acids. This sequence joins TRBV15 and TRBJ1-2, with D maybe TRBD1 (5 bases). The source of this sequence is an adult with an advanced solid tumor such as melanoma, head and neck, liver or kidney cancer. The material was CD4+ or CD8+ T cells sorted from blood, obtained in a trial of the OX40 agonist ivuxolimab. The CDR3 spells CATSTSGLSYGYTF. The CDR3 DNA is TGTGCCACCAGCACTTCGGGGCTCTCGTATGGCTACACCTTC.